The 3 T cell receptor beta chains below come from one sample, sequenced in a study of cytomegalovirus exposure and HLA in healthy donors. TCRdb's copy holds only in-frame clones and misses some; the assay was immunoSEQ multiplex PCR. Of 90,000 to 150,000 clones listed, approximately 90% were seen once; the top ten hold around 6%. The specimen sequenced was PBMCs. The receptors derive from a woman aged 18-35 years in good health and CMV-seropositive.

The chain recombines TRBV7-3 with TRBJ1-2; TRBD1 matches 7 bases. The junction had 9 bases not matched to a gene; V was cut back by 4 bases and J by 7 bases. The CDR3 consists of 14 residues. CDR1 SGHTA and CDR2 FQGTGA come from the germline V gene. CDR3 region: CASSSQGGAGGYTF. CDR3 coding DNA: TGTGCCAGCAGCTCGCAGGGGGGAGCGGGTGGCTACACCTTC.

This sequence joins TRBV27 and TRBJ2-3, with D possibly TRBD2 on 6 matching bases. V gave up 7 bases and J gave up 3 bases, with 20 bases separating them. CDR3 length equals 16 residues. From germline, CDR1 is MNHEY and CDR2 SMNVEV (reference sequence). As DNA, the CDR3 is TGTGCCAGCAACACGTGGCGGGGAGTGTCTACAGATACGCAGTATTTT. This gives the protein CASNTWRGVSTDTQYF.

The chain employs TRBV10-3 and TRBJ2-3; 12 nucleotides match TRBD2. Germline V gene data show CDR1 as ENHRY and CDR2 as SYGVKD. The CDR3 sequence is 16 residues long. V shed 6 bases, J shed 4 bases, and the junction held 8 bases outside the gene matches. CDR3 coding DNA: TGTGCCATCAGCGGTACTAGCGGGAGGACGGCAGATACGCAGTATTTT. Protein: CAISGTSGRTADTQYF.